The TCR beta chain under discussion was sequenced for a study of blood T cell repertoires in COVID-19. Losses at the gene ends were 4 bases for V and 6 bases for J; bases not matched to a gene: 9. CDR3 length: 15 amino acids. Germline CDR1 is MDHEN and CDR2 is SYDVKM. Clones were read by immunoSEQ multiplex PCR, and TCRdb kept only the in-frame ones, dropping some. The table includes roughly 220,000 clones, roughly 76% detected once. This receptor was taken from a woman of 80 years or more with COVID-19, enrolled during active disease. The chain carries TRBV28 and TRBJ1-1, with TRBD1 matching 9 bases. Material: peripheral blood. CDR3 sequence: CASSYRDRASAEAFF. CDR3 DNA: TGTGCCAGCAGTTACCGGGACAGGGCGTCGGCTGAAGCTTTCTTT. The whole variable domain, filled in from reference TRBV28 and TRBJ1-1, reads DVKVTQSSRYLVKRTGEKVFLECVQDMDHENMFWYRQDPGLGLRLIYFSYDVKMKEKGDIPEGYSVSREKKERFSLILESASTNQTSMYLCASSYRDRASAEAFFGQGTRLTVV.